The entry that follows covers one TCR beta chain sequence. Its antigen is undetermined. The CDR3 length is 13 residues. V lost 6 bases and J 11 bases, leaving 17 bases between the germline ends. Germline values: CDR1 MNHNY, CDR2 SVGAGI (reference sequence). These data originate in a study of cytomegalovirus exposure and HLA in healthy donors. The PCR was carried out with 60 Vbeta primers and 13 Jbeta primers. Profiled with immunoSEQ multiplex PCR; TCRdb holds only in-frame clones, not every one. The table shows 100,000 to 150,000 clones, with just under 80% occurring only once. Study-wide points: In all likelihood, a cluster of highly shared sequence variants was a sequencing artifact. Later work found that TCR association rates differed between HLA loci; DRB1 had the most and HLA-C the fewest. An analysis that was carried out later associated 15,000 to 20,000 TCR beta sequences with HLA alleles at 0.05 false discovery rate.

Sequences were obtained from PBMCs. The chain combines TRBV6-6 with TRBJ1-5, with D perhaps TRBD1 (6 bases). This receptor was obtained from a man aged 30-40 years in good health and CMV-seronegative. CDR3 in DNA: TGTGCCAGCAGCAAGGGCGTCCCAGGGGCCCAGCATTTT. As protein: CASSKGVPGAQHF.